This is a list of T cell receptor beta chains from one sample in a study of read filtering for tumor transcriptome and immune sequencing. Each CDR3 protein is one row after TCRdb ran MiXCR on the reads. The sample contains about 35,000 distinct CDR3 sequences, more than 13% of which appear only once. The sample comprised a population of CD138-negative cells sorted from bone marrow. These receptors originate from a donor aged 40 or over with multiple myeloma. The CDR3 runs from the conserved cysteine through the conserved F or W. The D gene is left open where the match is weak. A clone size is listed for some rows: how often the clone was seen (once, few, many), or a class if it is expanded.

clone size | J gene | D gene | V gene | CDR3 protein | CDR3 DNA
many | TRBJ1-6 | NA | TRBV7-9 | CASGQMNSPLHF | TGTGCCAGCGGGCAGATGAATTCACCCCTCCACTTT
many | TRBJ2-5 | TRBD2 | TRBV27 | CASSPRLAGVEETQYF | TGTGCCAGCAGTCCGAGACTAGCGGGAGTGGAGGAGACCCAGTACTTC
many | TRBJ2-3 | NA | TRBV11-2 | CASSLGGTVQYF | TGTGCCAGCAGCTTAGGTGGGACTGTGCAGTATTTT
many | TRBJ2-2 | NA | TRBV7-9 | CASSTSTGELFF | TGTGCCAGCAGCACGAGCACCGGGGAGCTGTTTTTT
few | TRBJ2-5 | NA | TRBV7-2 | CASSFRIGTVATQYF | TGTGCCAGCAGCTTCCGCATTGGGACGGTAGCGACCCAGTACTTC
many | TRBJ2-2 | TRBD2 | TRBV18 | CASSPEISGHTGELFF | TGTGCCAGCTCACCAGAGATTAGCGGGCACACCGGGGAGCTGTTTTTT
many | TRBJ1-2 | NA | TRBV12-3/TRBV12-4 | CASSFGRAGGYTF | TGTGCCAGCAGTTTTGGACGGGCCGGCGGCTACACCTTC
NA | TRBJ2-6 | TRBD1 | TRBV12-3/TRBV12-4 | CASNRDSPSGAHALTF | TGTGCCAGCAATCGGGACAGCCCCTCTGGGGCCCACGCCCTGACTTTC
many | TRBJ2-7 | NA | TRBV25-1 | CASSEIGGRPSPGEQYF | TGTGCCAGCAGTGAAATTGGGGGTCGTCCGAGTCCTGGGGAGCAGTACTTC
few | TRBJ1-5 | NA | TRBV7-9 | CASSTTDRNQPQHF | TGTGCCAGCAGTACCACGGACAGAAATCAGCCCCAGCATTTT
many | TRBJ2-5 | TRBD1 | TRBV18 | CASSPFPPGTDGETQYF | TGTGCCAGCTCACCTTTCCCGCCCGGGACAGACGGGGAGACCCAGTACTTC
many | TRBJ1-5 | NA | TRBV5-1 | CASSLGIHFGTNQPQHF | TGCGCCAGCAGCTTAGGGATCCATTTTGGGACTAATCAGCCCCAGCATTTT
many | TRBJ1-3 | NA | TRBV18 | CASSPRTDGNTIYF | TGTGCCAGCTCACCACGCACAGATGGAAACACCATATATTTT